These T cell receptor beta chains were read from a single sample in a study of patients and donors after allogeneic stem cell transplantation. TCRdb re-analysed the RT-PCR reads in MiXCR, keeping a single row per CDR3 protein. The sample shows roughly 200,000 distinct CDR3 sequences, around two fifths of them seen only once. Sequenced sample: blood, either unsorted or a sorted T cell fraction (not recorded which). These receptors all come from a human donor who was either an allogeneic HSCT recipient or a stem cell or donor lymphocyte infusion donor (not recorded which). It is not recorded whose cells these are; they may come from a transplant donor. CDR3s include the opening cysteine and the closing phenylalanine or tryptophan. Each record gives: CDR3 protein, CDR3 DNA, D gene, J gene, V gene, clone size. The D gene is left open where the match is weak. Clone sizes are given selectively: once, few, many, or a class where the clone is expanded.

CSVALGGLTYEQYF TGCAGCGTTGCTTTGGGGGGTCTGACCTACGAGCAGTACTTC - TRBJ2-7 TRBV29-1 -
CSVTRGTMSDTQYF TGCAGCGTTACCCGCGGGACGATGTCAGATACGCAGTATTTT - TRBJ2-3 TRBV29-1 -
CSARDWKAERGPTGELFF TGCAGTGCTAGAGATTGGAAGGCTGAGCGGGGGCCGACCGGGGAGCTGTTTTTT TRBD2 TRBJ2-2 TRBV20-1 few
CASSLGRAYNEQFF TGCGCCAGCAGCTTGGGGCGGGCTTACAATGAGCAGTTCTTC - TRBJ2-1 TRBV5-1 -
CASSYRTGGSYNSPLHF TGTGCCAGCAGTTACCGGACAGGGGGTTCATATAATTCACCCCTCCACTTT TRBD1 TRBJ1-6 TRBV12-3/TRBV12-4 few
CASLNQLNSPLHF TGTGCCAGTCTCAACCAATTAAATTCACCCCTCCACTTT - TRBJ1-6 TRBV2 -
CATRAGLNEKLFF TGTGCCACCAGGGCGGGACTTAATGAAAAACTGTTTTTT - TRBJ1-4 TRBV15 -
CASSPASGDSTDTQYF TGTGCCAGCAGCCCGGCCAGCGGGGATAGCACAGATACGCAGTATTTT TRBD2 TRBJ2-3 TRBV11-2 few
CASSLPGLAGPRSYNEQFF TGTGCCAGCAGCTTACCGGGACTAGCGGGGCCCCGCTCCTACAATGAGCAGTTCTTC TRBD2 TRBJ2-1 TRBV7-6 -
CASSLGAGLLHGYTF TGTGCCAGCAGCTTAGGCGCAGGGTTACTACACGGCTACACCTTC - TRBJ1-2 TRBV11-2 -
CASSLSGRGTEAFF TGTGCCAGCAGTTTATCTGGGAGGGGCACTGAAGCTTTCTTT - TRBJ1-1 TRBV27 -
CASGDNEKLFF TGTGCCAGCGGAGACAATGAAAAACTGTTTTTT - TRBJ1-4 TRBV2 -
CASSSSRTGGYTF TGTGCCAGCAGTTCTTCCCGAACCGGTGGCTACACCTTC - TRBJ1-2 TRBV6-6 -
CASSVSGGEKLFF TGTGCCAGCAGCGTTTCAGGGGGTGAAAAACTGTTTTTT TRBD1 TRBJ1-4 TRBV9 few
CASSLLAGFSYEQYF TGCGCCAGCAGCTTACTAGCGGGTTTCTCCTACGAGCAGTACTTC TRBD2 TRBJ2-7 TRBV5-1 -
CASSRLAGLSTDTQYF TGTGCCAGCAGTCGCCTAGCGGGCCTTAGCACAGATACGCAGTATTTT TRBD2 TRBJ2-3 TRBV2 few
CSARKDGANYGYTF TGCAGTGCTAGAAAGGACGGAGCTAACTATGGCTACACCTTC - TRBJ1-2 TRBV20-1 few
CASSSSGQGQPQHF TGTGCCAGCAGCTCCTCGGGGCAGGGGCAGCCCCAGCATTTT - TRBJ1-5 TRBV3-1 few
CASSPAGEYQETQYF TGTGCCAGCAGCCCGGCGGGGGAGTACCAAGAGACCCAGTACTTC TRBD2 TRBJ2-5 TRBV4-2 -
CASSQDMVTAFF TGCGCCAGCAGCCAAGATATGGTAACAGCTTTCTTT - TRBJ1-1 TRBV4-3 few
CASSRGYHPYEQYF TGTGCCAGCTCGCGAGGCTACCATCCCTACGAGCAGTACTTC - TRBJ2-7 TRBV18 -
CSASPLPGQENYEQYF TGCAGTGCTAGTCCTCTCCCGGGACAGGAGAACTACGAGCAGTACTTC TRBD1 TRBJ2-7 TRBV20-1 -
CASSHRDSVGISPLHF TGCGCCAGCAGCCACCGGGACAGCGTAGGGATTTCACCCCTCCACTTT TRBD1 TRBJ1-6 TRBV4-3 few
CASTRFGGAKDTQYF TGTGCTAGTACACGCTTCGGGGGGGCAAAGGATACGCAGTATTTT TRBD2 TRBJ2-3 TRBV12-5 few
CATSEGRGYGYTF TGTGCCACCAGCGAGGGTCGGGGCTATGGCTACACCTTC - TRBJ1-2 TRBV15 -
CSVEGAGALPTDTQYF TGCAGCGTTGAGGGGGCTGGGGCCCTCCCCACAGATACGCAGTATTTT - TRBJ2-3 TRBV29-1 few
CASSLYFGGNTEAFF TGTGCCAGCAGTTTATATTTCGGGGGGAACACTGAAGCTTTCTTT - TRBJ1-1 TRBV27 many
CAISEKVGTRNSYEQYF TGTGCCATCAGTGAAAAGGTTGGGACTCGTAACTCCTACGAGCAGTACTTC - TRBJ2-7 TRBV10-3 -
CASSLSGAQKGIQYF TGTGCCAGCAGTTTGTCAGGTGCCCAAAAGGGCATTCAGTACTTC - TRBJ2-4 TRBV28 -
CASSLGRARDSGNTIYF TGCGCCAGCAGCCTCGGACGGGCGCGAGACTCTGGAAACACCATATATTTT - TRBJ1-3 TRBV4-1 -
CSARSGPGGYTF TGCAGTGCTAGATCGGGACCGGGGGGCTACACCTTC - TRBJ1-2 TRBV20-1 once
CASKATNQETQYF TGTGCCAGCAAGGCTACGAACCAAGAGACCCAGTACTTC - TRBJ2-5 TRBV28 -
CASSLDPTGTDTQYF TGTGCCAGCAGTCTCGACCCGACCGGGACAGATACGCAGTATTTT - TRBJ2-3 TRBV27 -
CSARDELQGGYTF TGCAGTGCTAGAGACGAATTACAGGGTGGCTACACCTTC - TRBJ1-2 TRBV20-1 -
CASSLEQGGILNTEAFF TGCGCCAGCAGCTTGGAACAGGGGGGGATTCTGAACACTGAAGCTTTCTTT TRBD1 TRBJ1-1 TRBV5-1 few
CSVGGGSYNEQFF TGCAGCGTTGGTGGGGGGTCCTACAATGAGCAGTTCTTC - TRBJ2-1 TRBV29-1 -
CASSQIRGSFYSYNEQFF TGTGCCAGCAGCCAAATCCGAGGGTCCTTTTACTCCTACAATGAGCAGTTCTTC - TRBJ2-1 TRBV3-1 -
CASSTTGGGNTIYF TGTGCCAGCAGCACAACAGGGGGTGGAAACACCATATATTTT TRBD1 TRBJ1-3 TRBV6-5 -
CASSQDGGTEAFF TGCGCCAGCAGCCAAGATGGCGGCACTGAAGCTTTCTTT - TRBJ1-1 TRBV4-3 few
CASSQGAREQFF TGTGCCAGCAGCCAGGGGGCACGGGAGCAGTTCTTC - TRBJ2-1 TRBV4-2 -